Below are 30 T cell receptor beta chains sequenced from a single sample in a study of blood T cell repertoires in COVID-19 (TCRdb year 2020). The library was generated by the immunoSEQ multiplex PCR assay. Here the immuneACCESS table is served through TCRdb, limited to in-frame sequences with V and J called. Missing clones are a known gap in these copies; in checked studies unresolved V genes cover under half, and the rest lacks a known reason. The sample data list 100,000 to 150,000 clones, and approximately 87% of these were observed just once. The ten largest clonotypes hold roughly 2.2% of the sample. Sequencing was performed on peripheral blood. These receptors were taken from a man aged 65 to 85 with active COVID-19.

The genes are TRBV27 and TRBJ1-1, with 9 bases lining up with TRBD1. The V gene end was trimmed by 0 bases and the J gene end by 2 bases; junction bases not matched to a gene: 1. This CDR3 is 15 amino acids long. Looked up from germline, CDR1 is MNHEY and CDR2 is SMNVEV (reference sequence). CDR3 coding DNA: TGTGCCAGCAGTTTATCGACAGGGGGAAACACTGAAGCTTTCTTT. Translating gives CASSLSTGGNTEAFF.

J is TRBJ1-1 and V is TRBV6-5; 9 nucleotides agree with TRBD1. Germline lookup yields CDR1 MNHEY and CDR2 SVGAGI. CDR3 length equals 15 residues. Trimming cost V 6 bases and J 4 bases; bases outside gene matches: 9. The CDR3 region has the DNA TGTGCCAGCAGCCGGGGACAGGGATGGGCCACTGAAGCTTTCTTT. Encoded protein: CASSRGQGWATEAFF.

This chain links TRBV19 with TRBJ2-1; TRBD1 is a possible D gene (6 bases). The CDR3 sequence is 14 residues long. V shed 3 bases and J shed 3 bases, with 9 bases lying between them. Per the germline V gene, CDR1 is LNHDA and CDR2 is SQIVND (reference sequence). The CDR3 sequence is CASSMRGNYNEQFF. The CDR3 region has the DNA TGTGCCAGTAGTATGAGGGGGAACTACAATGAGCAGTTCTTC.

The V and J genes are TRBV11-2 and TRBJ1-5; tentative D call: TRBD1 (5 bases). Trimming removed 2 bases at V and 7 bases at J, with 12 bases between. This CDR3 region has 14 residues. Germline values: CDR1 SGHAT, CDR2 FQNNGV. The CDR3, as DNA: TGTGCCAGCAGCTTATCTCAGGGAAACCAGCCCCAGCATTTT. Translation: CASSLSQGNQPQHF.

Written as DNA, the CDR3 is TGTGCCAGCAGTCCCCTGACAGGGGGCCGGTACGAGCAGTACTTC. Translated, it gives CASSPLTGGRYEQYF. The gene calls are TRBV28 and TRBJ2-7; 10 positions match TRBD1. The CDR3 loop spans 15 amino acids. The germline V gene has CDR1 MDHEN and CDR2 SYDVKM. V lost 5 bases and J lost 4; bases outside the gene matches: 8.

The rearrangement uses TRBV6-4 and TRBJ2-1, with 12 bases aligning to TRBD2. The CDR3 consists of 14 residues. V lost 3 bases to trimming and J lost 9 bases; unmatched junction nucleotides: 3. Germline CDR1 MRHNA, CDR2 SNTAGT. CDR3 coding DNA: TGTGCCAGCAGTGAGACTAGCGGGAGAAGTGAGCAGTTCTTC. Protein sequence: CASSETSGRSEQFF.

The chain joins TRBV5-1 to TRBJ2-5; TRBD2 aligns across 7 bases. CDR1 is SGHRS, CDR2 YFSETQ, per germline. V lost 4 bases, J lost 5 bases, and 2 bases stayed unmatched. The CDR3 has 12 residues. CDR3 protein: CASSRTSETQYF. CDR3 coding DNA: TGCGCCAGCAGCCGGACTAGTGAGACCCAGTACTTC.

V gene TRBV3-1 (or the pseudogene TRBV3-2) combines with J gene TRBJ1-2; D is ambiguous. Germline assignment: CDR1 LGHDT and CDR2 YNNKEL (reference sequence). The CDR3 consists of 15 residues. V was clipped by 0 bases and J by 1 base, with 9 bases between them. The CDR3: CASSQEMQVNYGYTF. In nucleotides, the CDR3 is TGTGCCAGCAGCCAAGAAATGCAGGTTAACTATGGCTACACCTTC.

The chain employs TRBV28 and TRBJ2-7; 10 bases fit TRBD2. CDR3 length: 18 amino acids. Germline values: CDR1 MDHEN, CDR2 SYDVKM. Trimming removed 8 bases from V and 6 bases from J; junction bases left unmatched: 22. CDR3 DNA sequence: TGTGCCAGCTGTATAAGCGGGAGGGCCTACTGGGACACGCGCGAGCAGTACTTC. It codes for CASCISGRAYWDTREQYF.

V usage is TRBV19 and J usage is TRBJ2-2; the D gene is possibly TRBD2 (5 bases). Trimming took 8 bases from V and 8 from J, leaving 9 bases between them. Germline lookup yields CDR1 LNHDA and CDR2 SQIVND (reference sequence). The length of the CDR3 is 11 residues. DNA of the CDR3: TGTGCCAGTTGGAGGAGTGGGGAGCTGTTTTTT. It encodes CASWRSGELFF.

The chain employs TRBV5-4 and TRBJ2-7, with 11 bases aligning to TRBD1. The CDR3 is 14 amino acids. The V segment lost 3 bases and the J segment 6 bases; nucleotides outside the gene matches: 5. Germline CDR1 reads SGHNT; CDR2 reads YYREEE (reference sequence). CDR3 coding DNA: TGTGCCAGCAGCTCGGTGGGGACAGGGGGCGAGCAGTACTTC. Its translation is CASSSVGTGGEQYF.

This clone was counted at least ten times. This sequence joins TRBV6-2 or TRBV6-3 and TRBJ1-5; D ambiguous. The CDR3 is made up of 16 amino acids. Germline CDR1 is MNHEY and CDR2 is SVGEGT. V was pared by 0 bases and J by 3 bases, with 12 bases between. Here the CDR3 DNA reads TGTGCCAGCAGTTACTCTGGGCGTGTGGTCAATCAGCCCCAGCATTTT. Translated: CASSYSGRVVNQPQHF.

V usage is TRBV4-1 and J usage is TRBJ2-1, with 8 bases identical to TRBD2. This CDR3 comprises 16 residues. CDR1 and CDR2 from the germline V gene are MGHRA and YSYEKL. V gave up 1 base and J gave up 5 bases; unmatched junction bases: 7. CDR3 in DNA: TGCGCCAGCAGCCAAGGGAGGGCAGCGGGGGACAATGAGCAGTTCTTC. Its translation: CASSQGRAAGDNEQFF.

J is TRBJ2-1 and V is TRBV7-8; unclear D gene. Between the trimmed V and J ends, which lost 1 base and 0 bases, there was a span of 4 bases. Germline V lookup: CDR1 SGHVS, CDR2 FQNEAQ. The CDR3 totals 14 residues. The CDR3 nucleotides read TGTGCCAGCAGCTTAGAGAGCTCCTACAATGAGCAGTTCTTC. Amino acid sequence: CASSLESSYNEQFF.

Points on this clone: Additional DNA sequences in this sample encode the identical CDR3. CDR3 DNA sequence: TGCGCCAGCTCGACTAGCGGTAACACCGGGGAGCTGTTTTTT. The encoded protein is CASSTSGNTGELFF. The chain combines TRBV10-2 with TRBJ2-2, with 9 bases that match TRBD2. With V trimmed by 8 bases and J by 2 bases, 3 bases remained unmatched. CDR1 WSHSY and CDR2 SAAADI come from the germline V gene. This CDR3 region has 14 residues.

The V and J genes are TRBV5-4 and TRBJ2-2; TRBD2 matches 9 bases. Unmatched junction bases numbered 8, after V lost 4 bases and J lost 7 bases. The CDR3 consists of 15 residues. Looked up from germline, CDR1 is SGHNT and CDR2 is YYREEE (reference sequence). Here the CDR3 DNA reads TGTGCCAGCAGCCCCCCCGCGGGGGGGGGCGGGGAGCTGTTTTTT. Its translation: CASSPPAGGGGELFF. Full variable domain (outside the CDR3, taken from reference TRBV5-4 and TRBJ2-2): ETGVTQSPTHLIKTRGQQVTLRCSSQSGHNTVSWYQQALGQGPQFIFQYYREEENGRGNFPPRFSGLQFPNYSSELNVNALELDDSALYLCASSPPAGGGGELFFGEGSRLTVL.

The chain links TRBV5-1 to TRBJ1-3; the D gene is possibly TRBD1 (5 bases). CDR3 length: 16 residues. Trimming left V 0 bases short and J 0 bases short, with 10 bases between. Germline V gene lookup returns CDR1 SGHRS and CDR2 YFSETQ. The CDR3 bases are TGCGCCAGCAGCTTGGTGGGGGGGATCTCTGGAAACACCATATATTTT. This sequence encodes CASSLVGGISGNTIYF.

This chain joins TRBV11-2 and TRBJ2-5; a weak D match, TRBD1 (6 bases). The germline gives CDR1 SGHAT, CDR2 FQNNGV. V was trimmed by 5 bases and J by 3 bases, leaving 13 bases between them. This CDR3 is 14 amino acids long. The CDR3 nucleotides are TGTGCCAGCAGCCCAGCGTACAGGGAAGAGACCCAGTACTTC. As protein: CASSPAYREETQYF.

The chain combines TRBV7-2 with TRBJ1-4; TRBD1 aligns across 10 bases. This CDR3 has 14 residues. CDR1 and CDR2 (germline): SGHTA, FQGNSA. V lost 4 bases to trimming and J lost 8 bases; unmatched junction nucleotides: 4. The DNA for the CDR3 is TGTGCCAGCAGCTCGGACAGGGGGGGCGAAAAACTGTTTTTT. Translated: CASSSDRGGEKLFF.

The chain couples TRBV30 to TRBJ2-7; 9 nucleotides line up with TRBD1. The CDR3 totals 13 residues. Germline V gene data show CDR1 as GTSNPN and CDR2 as SVGIG (reference sequence). After removal of 5 bases from V and 6 bases from J, the junction contained 8 bases not matched to a gene. The CDR3 DNA follows: TGTGCCTGGCGTGGACAGGGGTATGGCGAGCAGTACTTC. This gives the protein CAWRGQGYGEQYF.

There are a few counts of this clone. The rearrangement uses TRBV19 and TRBJ2-7, with TRBD1 identical over 10 bases. The CDR3 spans 14 residues. CDR1 LNHDA and CDR2 SQIVND come from the germline V gene (reference sequence). The ends lost 3 bases at V and 3 bases at J; junction bases unmatched: 2. As DNA, the CDR3 is TGTGCCAGTAGTATGCGGACAGGGGGCTACGAGCAGTACTTC. Translating gives CASSMRTGGYEQYF. Filled out from reference TRBV19 and TRBJ2-7, the complete variable domain reads DGGITQSPKYLFRKEGQNVTLSCEQNLNHDAMYWYRQDPGQGLRLIYYSQIVNDFQKGDIAEGYSVSREKKESFPLTVTSAQKNPTAFYLCASSMRTGGYEQYFGPGTRLTVT.

In DNA, the CDR3 is TGTGCCAGCAGCCTCCCCGGAGGGTCCTCCTACGAGCAGTACTTC. Translated: CASSLPGGSSYEQYF. The V and J genes are TRBV28 and TRBJ2-7; D may be TRBD2 (6 bases). Trimming shortened V by 6 bases and J by 0 bases, and 15 bases separated the two germline ends. The CDR3 covers 15 residues. Germline V gives CDR1 MDHEN, CDR2 SYDVKM.

The chain is built from TRBV24-1 and TRBJ2-5, with unresolved D. The germline CDR1 and CDR2 sequences are KGHDR and SFDVKD. The ends were cut back, 9 bases at V and 4 bases at J, with 14 bases in the middle. The CDR3 loop spans 13 amino acids. As DNA, the CDR3 is TGTGCCACCTCTAATGCCCCCGTAGAGACCCAGTACTTC. This gives the protein CATSNAPVETQYF.

The chain carries TRBV7-9 and TRBJ2-7; D is possibly TRBD1 (5 bases). The CDR3 has 15 residues. Germline CDR1 is SEHNR and CDR2 is FQNEAQ (reference sequence). V lost 2 bases to trimming and J lost 0 bases, with 11 bases between them. CDR3 sequence: CASSLTGSLSYEQYF. CDR3 sequence (DNA): TGTGCCAGCAGCTTAACAGGCTCCCTCTCCTACGAGCAGTACTTC.

The chain has TRBV18 and TRBJ1-2; TRBD1 aligns across 9 bases. CDR1 and CDR2 (germline): KGHSH, LQKENI. The junction had 3 bases not matched to a gene; V was cut back by 4 bases and J by 6 bases. The CDR3 is 13 amino acids. The CDR3 is CASSLGQGDGYTF. CDR3 bases: TGTGCCAGCTCACTGGGACAGGGAGATGGCTACACCTTC.

Written as DNA, the CDR3 is TGTGCCAGCAGTTACCCTCCTAGCGGGAGGGCCGCCCGTACAGATACGCAGTATTTT. Protein sequence: CASSYPPSGRAARTDTQYF. The genes are TRBV6-2 or TRBV6-3 and TRBJ2-3, with 12 bases fitting TRBD2. The germline CDR1 and CDR2 sequences are MNHEY and SVGEGT. This CDR3 has 19 residues. The ends lost 2 bases at V and 3 bases at J; junction bases unmatched: 12.

The rearrangement joins TRBV7-9 to TRBJ2-2, with 12 bases identical to TRBD2. CDR3 length equals 19 residues. With 1 base clipped from V and 8 bases from J, the junction kept 14 bases outside the gene matches. Germline V lookup: CDR1 SEHNR, CDR2 FQNEAQ (reference sequence). The DNA of the CDR3 is TGTGCCAGCAGCTTAGGGACAGGGGGACTAGCGGGCCAACGAGGGGAGCTGTTTTTT. It translates to CASSLGTGGLAGQRGELFF.

The J gene is TRBJ2-5, the V gene TRBV27, with D perhaps TRBD1 (6 bases). Trimming stripped 0 bases from V and 5 bases from J, with 10 bases between. The CDR3 totals 14 residues. The germline CDR1 and CDR2 sequences are MNHEY and SMNVEV (reference sequence). The CDR3 bases are TGTGCCAGCAGTTTATCTCACCAGGGGGAGACCCAGTACTTC. It codes for CASSLSHQGETQYF.

A note on this clone: One end of the junction varies from germline; a read error may be responsible. This sequence joins TRBV14 and TRBJ2-7, with a possible D match to TRBD1 (5 bases). Germline CDR1 and CDR2: SGHDN and FVKESK. The CDR3 is made up of 14 amino acids. CDR3 sequence: CASSPQAISSEQYF. The CDR3 DNA is TGTGCCAGCAGCCCACAGGCTATCTCCTCCGAGCAGTACTTC.

This clone was seen more than once but under ten times. The rearrangement joins TRBV5-4 to TRBJ1-5; no definite D call. The CDR3 runs 15 residues. Germline-derived CDR1 and CDR2 are SGHNT and YYREEE (reference sequence). Trimming pared 2 bases from V and 0 bases from J, leaving 9 bases between. The CDR3 loop reads CASSLGGSSNQPQHF. DNA for the CDR3: TGTGCCAGCAGCTTAGGAGGTAGTAGCAATCAGCCCCAGCATTTT.